A selection of T cell receptor beta chains follows, all from one sample in a study of control samples from healthy donors and cancer patients. Measured with immunoSEQ multiplex PCR; TCRdb has only the in-frame clones, and not every one. Seen here are under 150,000 clones, 85% to 90% observed once, and the top ten hold 2.3%. The sequenced material came from blood. The receptors originated from a woman in her 70s in good health. Both conserved end residues are part of each CDR3. Each record gives: clone size, D gene, J gene, V gene, CDR3 DNA, CDR3 protein. The D gene is left open where the match is weak. Size values are once, few and many counts, or a class for expanded clones, and some rows have none.

-,-,TRBJ1-5,TRBV5-5,TGTGCCAGCAGCTTGGGGGGCAGTATTAGCAATCAGCCCCAGCATTTT,CASSLGGSISNQPQHF
-,TRBD1,TRBJ2-1,TRBV5-1,TGCGCCAGCAGCTTGGACGGCAGGGGGCGGGGAAATGAGCAGTTCTTC,CASSLDGRGRGNEQFF
-,-,TRBJ1-5,TRBV3-1/TRBV3-2,TGTGCCAGCAGCCAAGATGGGGGCAGCCGCAACTTGTTTGGTCCCCAGCATTTT,CASSQDGGSRNLFGPQHF
-,TRBD1,TRBJ1-2,TRBV5-1,TGCGCCAGCAGCTCCCGGACAGGGAACTATGGCTACACCTTC,CASSSRTGNYGYTF
-,TRBD2,TRBJ2-5,TRBV11-2,TGTGCCAGCAGCTTAGATGGCGGGGGGACCCAGTACTTC,CASSLDGGGTQYF
-,TRBD2,TRBJ2-1,TRBV7-2,TGTGCCAGCGGGGGCGGGGGGCCCTCCTACAATGAGCAGTTCTTC,CASGGGGPSYNEQFF
-,-,TRBJ2-1,TRBV19,TGTGCCAGTAGTATTAAAGGGGGAGACAATGAGCAGTTCTTC,CASSIKGGDNEQFF
-,-,TRBJ1-2,TRBV20-1,TGCAGTGCTAGTAGCGCCGGGTACTATGGCTACACCTTC,CSASSAGYYGYTF
once,-,TRBJ2-1,TRBV4-2,TGTGCCAGCAGCCAAGTGTCCTATAACAATGAGCAGTTCTTC,CASSQVSYNNEQFF
-,TRBD2,TRBJ2-7,TRBV6-5,TGTGCCAGCAGTTACATGAGTAGCGGGCACCACGAGCAGTACTTC,CASSYMSSGHHEQYF
once,TRBD1,TRBJ1-2,TRBV6-5,TGTGCCAGCAGGGGACAGGGAGCGTATGGCTACACCTTC,CASRGQGAYGYTF
-,-,TRBJ2-3,TRBV1,TGCACCAGCAGCCGAGCGGCGGACTCAGGGAGACGCACAGATACGCAGTATTTT,CTSSRAADSGRRTDTQYF
-,-,TRBJ1-1,TRBV19,TGTGCCAGTAGTATAATCCAGGGTGAAGGCACTGAAGCTTTCTTT,CASSIIQGEGTEAFF
-,-,TRBJ1-2,TRBV20-1,TGCAGTGCTGAAACAGGCTATGGCTACACCTTC,CSAETGYGYTF